This entry lists 22 T cell receptor beta chains sequenced from one sample in a study of shared clonotypes between healthy human individuals. TCRdb's table, derived via immunoSEQ multiplex PCR, lists solely in-frame clones and lacks some. The sample has about 1.1 million clones, around 78% seen once. Specimen: memory CD4+ T cells from PBMCs. Subset specified: CD45RA-negative fraction. The receptors derive from a man aged 18 to 35 in good health. Some clones in this sample may be carry-over from other donors' samples.

This clone was recorded once. The V and J genes are TRBV4-1 and TRBJ2-1, with 8 bases that match TRBD2. From germline, CDR1 is MGHRA and CDR2 YSYEKL. V trimming: 3 bases; J trimming: 4 bases; junction bases outside the gene matches: 11. The CDR3 totals 17 residues. As DNA, the CDR3 is TGCGCCAGCAGCCATACCCTGAGCGGGAGTGGGTACAATGAGCAGTTCTTC. Translated, it gives CASSHTLSGSGYNEQFF.

The chain couples TRBV6-6 to TRBJ2-3; the D gene is possibly TRBD2 (6 bases). Trimming removed 2 bases at V and 9 bases at J, with 18 bases between. This CDR3 has 15 amino acids. Germline V gene data show CDR1 as MNHNY and CDR2 as SVGAGI (reference sequence). CDR3 in amino acids: CASSYLNPGLETQYF. The CDR3 DNA reads as TGTGCCAGCAGTTACCTTAATCCGGGACTGGAGACGCAGTATTTT.

V is TRBV6-5 and J is TRBJ2-2; tentative D call: TRBD1 (6 bases). The germline gives CDR1 MNHEY, CDR2 SVGAGI. There are 16 residues in the CDR3. V dropped 1 base and J dropped 2 bases, with 11 bases sitting between them. For the CDR3, the DNA is TGTGCCAGCAGTTACTATGGACAGATCAACACCGGGGAGCTGTTTTTT. This sequence encodes CASSYYGQINTGELFF.

The chain links TRBV19 to TRBJ1-4, with D perhaps matching TRBD1 (5 bases). Germline V gene data show CDR1 as LNHDA and CDR2 as SQIVND (reference sequence). The CDR3 extends over 16 amino acids. Trimming shortened V by 8 bases and J by 3 bases, and 19 bases separated the two germline ends. CDR3 sequence reads: CASGIRGGAPNEKLFF. The CDR3 coding sequence is TGTGCCAGTGGCATACGTGGAGGGGCTCCTAATGAAAAACTGTTTTTT.

The chain recombines TRBV19 with TRBJ2-5, with D possibly being TRBD1 or TRBD2 (5 bases each). From germline, CDR1 is LNHDA and CDR2 SQIVND (reference sequence). The CDR3 spans 13 residues. V lost 6 bases and J lost 5, with 13 bases in between. The CDR3, as DNA: TGTGCCAGTAGGGTTGGGGGAAGCGAGACCCAGTACTTC. Protein: CASRVGGSETQYF.

The V and J genes are TRBV5-4 and TRBJ1-1, with 7 nucleotides matching TRBD1. From germline, CDR1 is SGHNT and CDR2 YYREEE (reference sequence). V dropped 3 bases and J dropped 1; count of bases not matched to a gene: 6. CDR3 size: 15 residues. The CDR3 spells CASSSPGQPNTEAFF. CDR3 bases: TGTGCCAGCAGCTCCCCGGGACAGCCGAACACTGAAGCTTTCTTT.

V usage is TRBV5-4 and J usage is TRBJ2-4, with 7 positions matching TRBD1. Per the germline V gene, CDR1 is SGHNT and CDR2 is YYREEE (reference sequence). The trim removed 1 base at V and 5 bases at J, leaving 3 bases unmatched. The CDR3 runs 14 residues. Here the CDR3 reads CASSLRTGENIQYF. The CDR3 DNA is TGTGCCAGCAGCTTGAGGACAGGAGAAAACATTCAGTACTTC.

This rearrangement joins TRBV15 to TRBJ2-5; 9 bases align to TRBD2. Germline CDR1 and CDR2: LNHNV and YYDKDF (reference sequence). This CDR3 spans 14 amino acids. The V segment lost 3 bases and the J segment 6 bases; nucleotides outside the gene matches: 5. The CDR3 loop reads CATSSRLAAKTQYF. The CDR3, as DNA: TGTGCCACCAGCAGTAGACTAGCGGCGAAGACCCAGTACTTC. Drawing the rest from reference TRBV15 and TRBJ2-5, the complete variable domain is DAMVIQNPRYQVTQFGKPVTLSCSQTLNHNVMYWYQQKSSQAPKLLFHYYDKDFNNEADTPDNFQSRRPNTSFCFLDIRSPGLGDTAMYLCATSSRLAAKTQYFGPGTRLLVL.

This clone was recorded only once. CDR3 in DNA: TGTGCCAGCAGCCCCGCAGGGGTCACCATGAACACTGAAGCTTTCTTT. Its translation is CASSPAGVTMNTEAFF. This chain links TRBV5-4 with TRBJ1-1; D possibly corresponds to TRBD1 (6 bases). Trimming stripped 4 bases from V and 0 bases from J, with 16 bases between. The CDR3 runs 16 residues. Germline lookup yields CDR1 SGHNT and CDR2 YYREEE (reference sequence).

CDR3 nucleotides: TGTGCCAGCAGTGGTCTAGCGAACACCGGGGAGCTGTTTTTT. Its translation is CASSGLANTGELFF. J is TRBJ2-2 and V is TRBV28; D remains ambiguous. Germline V CDR1 and CDR2: MDHEN, SYDVKM. The CDR3 extends over 14 amino acids. Trimming removed 5 bases from V and 0 bases from J, with 7 bases in between.

The V gene is TRBV13, the J gene TRBJ2-7; TRBD1 or TRBD2 may be the D gene (5 bases each). This CDR3 spans 12 amino acids. V lost 6 bases, J lost 12 bases, and 18 bases lay in between. Germline lookup yields CDR1 PRHDT and CDR2 FYEKMQ (reference sequence). In nucleotides, the CDR3 is TGTGCCAGCAGTCCCCGGGACGGCTCACTGTACTTC. It yields the protein CASSPRDGSLYF. Drawing the rest from reference TRBV13 and TRBJ2-7, the complete variable domain is AAGVIQSPRHLIKEKRETATLKCYPIPRHDTVYWYQQGPGQDPQFLISFYEKMQSDKGSIPDRFSAQQFSDYHSELNMSSLELGDSALYFCASSPRDGSLYFGPGTRLTVT.

The chain carries TRBV28 and TRBJ1-1; D gene ambiguous. Looked up from germline, CDR1 is MDHEN and CDR2 is SYDVKM. The CDR3 loop spans 14 amino acids. Trimming took 2 bases from V and 1 from J, leaving 8 bases between them. CDR3 protein: CASSLGVRNTEAFF. CDR3 coding DNA: TGTGCCAGCAGTTTAGGGGTAAGGAACACTGAAGCTTTCTTT. Supplemented by reference TRBV28 and TRBJ1-1, the full variable domain reads DVKVTQSSRYLVKRTGEKVFLECVQDMDHENMFWYRQDPGLGLRLIYFSYDVKMKEKGDIPEGYSVSREKKERFSLILESASTNQTSMYLCASSLGVRNTEAFFGQGTRLTVV.

The V gene is TRBV5-1, the J gene TRBJ1-5; TRBD1 agrees at 12 bases. This CDR3 is 15 amino acids long. The germline gives CDR1 SGHRS, CDR2 YFSETQ. V shed 4 bases and J 8 bases; nucleotides not matched to a gene: 7. CDR3 DNA: TGCGCCAGCAGCACGGGACAGGGGGCCAGGGAGCCCCAGCATTTT. It is translated as CASSTGQGAREPQHF.

This chain connects TRBV18 to TRBJ2-1; D is unresolved. Looked up from germline, CDR1 is KGHSH and CDR2 is LQKENI. Trimming shortened V by 6 bases and J by 5 bases, and 14 bases separated the two germline ends. The CDR3 is 14 residues long. CDR3 sequence reads: CASSESVGDNEQFF. The DNA for the CDR3 is TGTGCCAGCTCCGAGTCGGTAGGCGACAATGAGCAGTTCTTC.

CDR3 region: CASSEFWGASNQPQHF. The CDR3 region has the DNA TGTGCCAGCAGTGAATTCTGGGGGGCTAGCAATCAGCCCCAGCATTTT. The chain is built from TRBV6-1 and TRBJ1-5, with D possibly being TRBD1 (6 bases). V lost 2 bases and J lost 0, with 11 bases in between. CDR3 length: 16 amino acids. The germline V gene encodes CDR1 MNHNS and CDR2 SASEGT.

This clone was recorded only once. The CDR3 bases are TGCAGTGCTACCCTAGCGCTCGAGCAGTACTTC. Translating gives CSATLALEQYF. The V call is TRBV20-1, the J call TRBJ2-7, with D possibly matching TRBD2 (6 bases). Trimming cost V 4 bases and J 6 bases, with 10 bases left between them. The CDR3 contains 11 residues. Germline-derived CDR1 and CDR2 are DFQATT and SNEGSKA (reference sequence).

The genes are TRBV28 and TRBJ2-3; 13 nucleotides match TRBD2. The ends lost 2 bases at V and 3 bases at J; junction bases unmatched: 2. Germline V gives CDR1 MDHEN, CDR2 SYDVKM. The CDR3 covers 16 residues. DNA for the CDR3: TGTGCCAGCAGTTTAGGACTAGCGGGAGTAACAGATACGCAGTATTTT. It is translated as CASSLGLAGVTDTQYF.

This clone was counted at least ten times. The sample contains more than one DNA sequence encoding this CDR3. The chain carries TRBV7-2 and TRBJ2-3; no clear D. Trimming shortened V by 1 base and J by 2 bases, and 7 bases separated the two germline ends. This CDR3 spans 14 amino acids. CDR1 is SGHTA, CDR2 FQGNSA, per germline. DNA for the CDR3: TGTGCCAGCAGCTTAGATGGTAACACAGATACGCAGTATTTT. This translates into CASSLDGNTDTQYF.

This clone was seen only a few times. This sequence joins TRBV4-1 and TRBJ1-1; perhaps TRBD1 as D (6 bases). There are 14 residues in the CDR3. The germline CDR1 and CDR2 sequences are MGHRA and YSYEKL. The V end was cut by 4 bases, the J end by 4 bases, with 13 bases between. As DNA, the CDR3 is TGCGCCAGCAGCCGGGGGGGCGCGGGCACTGAAGCTTTCTTT. Its protein product is CASSRGGAGTEAFF.

The J gene is TRBJ1-1, the V gene TRBV28; TRBD1 aligns across 8 bases. The V segment lost 4 bases and the J segment 4 bases; nucleotides outside the gene matches: 11. In germline, CDR1 is MDHEN, CDR2 SYDVKM. The CDR3 has 16 residues. For the CDR3, the DNA is TGTGCCAGCAGTTCCCCAGGGTTCACAGGGGGCACTGAAGCTTTCTTT. Protein: CASSSPGFTGGTEAFF.

This sequence joins TRBV20-1 and TRBJ1-1; no clear D gene. V lost 1 base and J 5 bases, leaving 5 bases between the germline ends. Germline values: CDR1 DFQATT, CDR2 SNEGSKA (reference sequence). This CDR3 has 11 residues. Here the CDR3 reads CSARVMTEAFF. DNA of the CDR3: TGCAGTGCTAGAGTCATGACTGAAGCTTTCTTT.

This chain connects TRBV7-9 to TRBJ2-7; 9 bases line up with TRBD1. V gave up 1 base and J gave up 6 bases; unmatched junction bases: 4. In germline, CDR1 is SEHNR, CDR2 FQNEAQ (reference sequence). The CDR3 consists of 14 residues. DNA of the CDR3: TGTGCCAGCAGCTTAGGTAACAGGGGGCTCGAGCAGTACTTC. Translating gives CASSLGNRGLEQYF.